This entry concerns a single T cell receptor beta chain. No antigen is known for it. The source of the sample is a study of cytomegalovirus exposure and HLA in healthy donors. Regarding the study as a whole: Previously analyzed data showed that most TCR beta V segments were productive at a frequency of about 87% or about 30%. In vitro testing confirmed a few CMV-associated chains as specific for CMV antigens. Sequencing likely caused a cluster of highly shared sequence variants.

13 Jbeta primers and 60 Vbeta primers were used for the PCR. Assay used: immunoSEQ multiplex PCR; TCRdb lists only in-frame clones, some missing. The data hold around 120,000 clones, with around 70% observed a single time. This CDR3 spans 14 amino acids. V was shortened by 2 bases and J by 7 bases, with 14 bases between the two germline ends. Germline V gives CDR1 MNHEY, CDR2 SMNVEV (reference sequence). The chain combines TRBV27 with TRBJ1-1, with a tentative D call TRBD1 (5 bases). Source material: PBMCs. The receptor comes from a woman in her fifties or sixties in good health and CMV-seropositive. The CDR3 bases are TGTGCCAGCAGTTTAGACCAGGGAGGTAGTGAAGCTTTCTTT. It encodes CASSLDQGGSEAFF.